The clone carrying this T cell receptor (beta chain) was seen more than once but under ten times. Every contributor of samples was a Caucasian grown-up residing in Nashville, Tennessee. These data come from a study of shared clonotypes between healthy human individuals. Generated by immunoSEQ multiplex PCR, the TCRdb table keeps only in-frame clones and is missing some. The profile covers approximately 740,000 clones, with approximately 74% appearing a single time and less than 2% taken by the ten largest. Germline V gene sequence: CDR1 SGHRS, CDR2 YFSETQ. V was clipped by 7 bases and J by 7 bases, with 12 bases between them. The CDR3 consists of 12 residues.

V gene TRBV5-1 combines with J gene TRBJ1-3, with a possible D match to TRBD1 (5 bases). The TCR comes from a woman aged 25 to 39 in good health. Sequenced sample: memory CD4+ T cells sorted from blood. Subset reported: CD45RA-negative fraction. The CDR3 reads CASRDPGNTIYF. The CDR3 nucleotides read TGCGCCAGCCGGGACCCGGGGAACACCATATATTTT.